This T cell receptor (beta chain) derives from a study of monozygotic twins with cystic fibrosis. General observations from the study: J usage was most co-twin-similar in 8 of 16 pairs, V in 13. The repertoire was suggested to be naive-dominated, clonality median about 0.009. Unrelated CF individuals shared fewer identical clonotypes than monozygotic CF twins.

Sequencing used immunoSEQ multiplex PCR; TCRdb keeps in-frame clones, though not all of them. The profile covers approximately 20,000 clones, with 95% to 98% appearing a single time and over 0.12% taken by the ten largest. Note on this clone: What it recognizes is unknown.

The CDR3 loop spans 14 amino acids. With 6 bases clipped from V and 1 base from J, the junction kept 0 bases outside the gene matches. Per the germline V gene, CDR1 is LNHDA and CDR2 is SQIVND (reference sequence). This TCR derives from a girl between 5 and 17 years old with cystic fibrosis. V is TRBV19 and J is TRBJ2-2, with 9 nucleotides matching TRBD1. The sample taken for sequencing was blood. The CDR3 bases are TGTGCCAGTAGGGACAGGGGGAACACCGGGGAGCTGTTTTTT. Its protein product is CASRDRGNTGELFF. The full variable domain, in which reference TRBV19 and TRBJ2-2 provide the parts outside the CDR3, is DGGITQSPKYLFRKEGQNVTLSCEQNLNHDAMYWYRQDPGQGLRLIYYSQIVNDFQKGDIAEGYSVSREKKESFPLTVTSAQKNPTAFYLCASRDRGNTGELFFGEGSRLTVL.